This T cell receptor (beta chain) emerged from a study of CD8 T cells in ankylosing spondylitis. This clonotype was detected once. Its specificity is unknown. The germline gene is not matched at one end of the junction; a read error may be the cause. CDR1 is MGHDK, CDR2 SYGVNS, per germline. The CDR3 loop spans 18 amino acids. Broader study findings: The study identified a TCR beta motif of fewer than 10 highly homologous variants that appeared characteristic of ankylosing spondylitis blood. Disease-linked clones were reportedly significantly enriched in matched ankylosing spondylitis synovial fluid.

Quantitative 5'-RACE with molecular barcodes produced the TCR beta libraries. From the 5' RACE reads, TCRdb called clonotypes with MiXCR, one entry per CDR3 protein. The repertoire holds 700,000 or so distinct CDR3 sequences, with around 19% as singletons. The sequenced sample consisted of blood, either unsorted or a sorted T cell fraction (not recorded which). The sequence was collected from a male donor with ankylosing spondylitis. The rearrangement joins TRBV25-1 to TRBJ2-2; D perhaps matches TRBD2 (6 bases). CDR3 region: CASSGTSLLYANAGELFF. Written as DNA, the CDR3 is TGTGCCAGCAGCGGGACTTCACTCCTTTACGCGAACGCCGGGGAGCTGTTTTTT.